This T cell receptor beta chain comes out of a study of shared clonotypes between healthy human individuals. CD45RO-negative CD8 cells positively selected for CCR7 made up the naive population, which excluded terminally differentiated effector memory CD45RA+ cells. This table comes from immunoSEQ multiplex PCR, and its TCRdb copy is limited to in-frame clones, with some not included. The sample yields about 1,800,000 clones, around 96% seen once. Germline V gives CDR1 MDHEN, CDR2 SYDVKM. The CDR3 has 15 amino acids. Trimming stripped 1 base from V and 0 bases from J, with 6 bases between. The rearrangement joins TRBV28 to TRBJ1-4; D unclear. This TCR derives from a man in his late teens or twenties in good health. Sequencing was done on a sample of naive CD8+ T cells sorted from blood. CDR3 in amino acids: CASSLYLATNEKLFF. The CDR3 DNA sequence: TGTGCCAGCAGTTTATATTTAGCAACTAATGAAAAACTGTTTTTT. The full variable domain, rest sourced from reference TRBV28 and TRBJ1-4, is DVKVTQSSRYLVKRTGEKVFLECVQDMDHENMFWYRQDPGLGLRLIYFSYDVKMKEKGDIPEGYSVSREKKERFSLILESASTNQTSMYLCASSLYLATNEKLFFGSGTQLSVL.